Listed below are T cell receptor beta chains from one sample, sequenced in a study of T cells in Graves' hyperthyroidism and ophthalmopathy. A single record per CDR3 protein comes from TCRdb applying MiXCR to the multiplex PCR reads. The sample yields approximately 500,000 distinct CDR3 sequences, about 43% seen once. Sequenced sample: peripheral blood or thyroid tissue (not recorded which). The receptors were sampled from a young woman with Graves' hyperthyroidism. Each CDR3 is given with its conserved first and last residue. The D gene is left open where the match is weak. The size of a clone is reported for some rows only, either as once, few or many, or as a class for expanded clones.

size: many; J: TRBJ1-1; D: -; V: TRBV3-1; DNA: TGTGCCAGCAGCCGTCGTGGGGAACATGAAGCTTTCTTT; CDR3: CASSRRGEHEAFF
size: many; J: TRBJ2-7; D: -; V: TRBV29-1; DNA: TGCAGCGTAAAGTTAGCAGAGCAGTACTTC; CDR3: CSVKLAEQYF
size: many; J: TRBJ2-7; D: -; V: TRBV20-1; DNA: TGCAGTGCTAGTGGGACAAATCCCTACGAGCAGTACTTC; CDR3: CSASGTNPYEQYF
size: many; J: TRBJ2-5; D: TRBD1; V: TRBV2; DNA: TGTGCCAGCACCGGACAGGGAGGAGAGACCCAGTACTTC; CDR3: CASTGQGGETQYF
size: -; J: TRBJ2-7; D: TRBD1; V: TRBV7-2; DNA: TGTGCCACCGCGGACAGGAGAGGCGAGCAGTACTTC; CDR3: CATADRRGEQYF
size: -; J: TRBJ1-2; D: -; V: TRBV19; DNA: TGTGCCAGTTGCTCAGGGGCATGGACGTCCTATGGCTACACCTTC; CDR3: CASCSGAWTSYGYTF
size: many; J: TRBJ2-7; D: -; V: TRBV2; DNA: TGTGCCAGCACCCGCCGCTCCTACGAGCAGTACTTC; CDR3: CASTRRSYEQYF
size: -; J: TRBJ2-7; D: -; V: TRBV20-1; DNA: TGCAGTGCAAGAGACGGTTCCTACGAGCAGTACTTC; CDR3: CSARDGSYEQYF
size: many; J: TRBJ1-6; D: -; V: TRBV19; DNA: TGTGCCAGTAGTCAAGAAACGAATTCACCCCTCCACTTT; CDR3: CASSQETNSPLHF
size: many; J: TRBJ1-5; D: -; V: TRBV18; DNA: TGTGCCAGCTCACCCTACGGCAGAGGGGGAGGTCAGCCCCAGCATTTT; CDR3: CASSPYGRGGGQPQHF
size: many; J: TRBJ2-7; D: -; V: TRBV24-1; DNA: TGTGCCACCAGTGACCGGGACGGAGCCTACGAGCAGTACTTC; CDR3: CATSDRDGAYEQYF